Listed here are 2 T cell receptor beta chains from one sample, sequenced in a study of T cell responses to AZD1222 COVID-19 vaccine. Sequenced by immunoSEQ multiplex PCR; TCRdb stores in-frame clones only, minus some. The sample consists of more than 80,000 clones, about 90% of them appearing once. The sequenced sample was peripheral blood, obtained on day 0 of MenACWY control vaccination. These receptors were obtained from an adult in good health.

The genes are TRBV5-4 and TRBJ2-1; 12 positions agree with TRBD2. This CDR3 has 18 residues. Germline V gene data show CDR1 as SGHNT and CDR2 as YYREEE (reference sequence). Losses at the gene ends were 4 bases for V and 2 bases for J; bases not matched to a gene: 10. The chain's CDR3 is CASSPGGASGGAYNEQFF. DNA of the CDR3: TGTGCCAGCAGCCCGGGGGGCGCTAGCGGGGGGGCCTACAATGAGCAGTTCTTC. Based on the CDR3 plus reference TRBV5-4 and TRBJ2-1, the full variable domain is ETGVTQSPTHLIKTRGQQVTLRCSSQSGHNTVSWYQQALGQGPQFIFQYYREEENGRGNFPPRFSGLQFPNYSSELNVNALELDDSALYLCASSPGGASGGAYNEQFFGPGTRLTVL.

This sequence joins TRBV6-2 or TRBV6-3 and TRBJ2-5; D might be TRBD2 (7 bases). Germline V CDR1 and CDR2: MNHEY, SVGEGT. The CDR3 has 15 residues. The V end lost 2 bases, the J end lost 5 bases, and 15 bases lay between the germline ends. The CDR3 spells CASSYGGGLGETQYF. Here the CDR3 DNA reads TGTGCCAGCAGTTACGGGGGGGGCCTCGGCGAGACCCAGTACTTC.